This TCR beta chain originates from a study of beta chain features in type 1 diabetes. Study outcomes and limitations: cDNA-based reads could over-represent cells with high TCR expression. Type 1 diabetes patients had TCRB CDR3s that were shorter (moderately but significantly so) in all four CD4+ subsets. Insertion counts at VDJ junctions were lower in type 1 diabetes patients, who also showed more deletions there. PCR might preferentially amplify shorter templates, equally in patients and controls.

This clone was seen only a few times. Its antigen is not known. The CDR3 consists of 16 residues. Per germline, CDR1 MNHEY and CDR2 SMNVEV (reference sequence). Trimming at V came to 0 bases and at J to 7 bases, leaving 6 bases not matched to a gene. Since all of the isolated RNA was reverse transcribed, expressed TCRB transcripts were what got sequenced. Assay used: immunoSEQ multiplex PCR; TCRdb lists only in-frame clones, some missing. The sample carries 600,000 to 750,000 clones, around an eighth recorded once. Specimen: naive CD4+ T cells from blood. The chain links TRBV27 to TRBJ1-2; 12 nucleotides match TRBD1. The TCR comes from a man aged 30 to 45 with type 1 diabetes. The CDR3 protein is CASSLSSGQGAGGYTF. CDR3 coding DNA: TGTGCCAGCAGTTTATCCTCGGGACAGGGGGCGGGTGGCTACACCTTC.